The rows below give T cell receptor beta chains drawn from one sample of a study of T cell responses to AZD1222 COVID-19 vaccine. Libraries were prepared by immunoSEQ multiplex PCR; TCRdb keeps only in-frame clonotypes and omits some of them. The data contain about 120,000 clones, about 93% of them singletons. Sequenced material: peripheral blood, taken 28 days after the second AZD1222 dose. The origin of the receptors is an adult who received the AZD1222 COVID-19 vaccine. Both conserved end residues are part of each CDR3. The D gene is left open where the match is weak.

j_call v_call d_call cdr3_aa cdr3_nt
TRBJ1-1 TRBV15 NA CATSRETGRNTEAFF TGTGCCACCAGCAGAGAGACAGGTCGGAACACTGAAGCTTTCTTT
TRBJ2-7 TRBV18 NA CASSPVPYTGEQYF TGTGCCAGCTCACCAGTGCCCTACACTGGCGAGCAGTACTTC
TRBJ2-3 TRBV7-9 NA CASSQVGVPDTQYF TGTGCCAGCAGCCAAGTTGGGGTCCCAGATACGCAGTATTTT
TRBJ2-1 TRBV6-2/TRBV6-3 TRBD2 CASSPGLGPPSYNEQFF TGTGCCAGCAGCCCGGGACTAGGACCACCCTCCTACAATGAGCAGTTCTTC
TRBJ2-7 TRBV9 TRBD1 CASSARGTGFSYEQYF TGTGCCAGCAGCGCTAGAGGGACAGGGTTCTCCTACGAGCAGTACTTC
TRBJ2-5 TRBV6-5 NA CASSQPSSAKETQYF TGTGCCAGCAGCCAACCATCATCAGCCAAAGAGACCCAGTACTTC
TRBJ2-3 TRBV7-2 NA CASSANTDTQYF TGTGCCAGCAGCGCCAACACAGATACGCAGTATTTT
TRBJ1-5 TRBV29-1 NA CSVGGRNQPQHF TGCAGCGTTGGTGGGCGCAATCAGCCCCAGCATTTT
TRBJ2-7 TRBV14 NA CASSQDHRYRVSHEQYF TGTGCCAGCAGCCAAGACCACCGGTACAGGGTGTCCCACGAGCAGTACTTC
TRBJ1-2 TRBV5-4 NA CASSLVSGGGYTF TGTGCCAGCAGCTTGGTCTCCGGGGGTGGCTACACCTTC
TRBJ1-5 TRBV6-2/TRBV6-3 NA CASSQPRGNQPQHF TGTGCCAGCAGTCAACCCAGGGGCAATCAGCCCCAGCATTTT
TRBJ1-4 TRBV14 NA CASSQDRGGGGEKLFF TGTGCCAGCAGCCAAGACCGCGGAGGGGGTGGTGAAAAACTGTTTTTT
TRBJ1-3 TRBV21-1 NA CARGQPVLGGNTIYF TGTGCCAGGGGACAGCCAGTTCTCGGGGGAAACACCATATATTTT
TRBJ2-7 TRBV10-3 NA CAISELSYEQYF TGTGCCATCAGTGAGCTCTCCTACGAGCAGTACTTC
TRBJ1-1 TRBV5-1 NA CASSLGPNTEAFF TGCGCCAGCAGCTTAGGCCCCAACACTGAAGCTTTCTTT
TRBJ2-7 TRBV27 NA CASSWATGIGEQYF TGTGCCAGCAGTTGGGCGACGGGGATCGGCGAGCAGTACTTC
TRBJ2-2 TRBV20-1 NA CSTTITGELFF TGCAGTACGACTATCACCGGGGAGCTGTTTTTT
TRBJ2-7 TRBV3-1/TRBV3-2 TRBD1 CASSQEEDRESYEQYF TGTGCCAGCAGCCAAGAAGAGGACAGGGAAAGTTACGAGCAGTACTTC
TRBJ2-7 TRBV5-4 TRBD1 CASSLPGQGYEQYF TGTGCCAGCAGCTTACCGGGACAGGGCTACGAGCAGTACTTC
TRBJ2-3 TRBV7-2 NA CASRGGDTQYF TGTGCCAGCAGAGGCGGAGATACGCAGTATTTT